The 20 T cell receptor beta chains reported below all come from one sample, sequenced in a study of OX40 agonist ivuxolimab in advanced cancers. The repertoire was sequenced with immunoSEQ multiplex PCR; TCRdb's copy has only in-frame clones and lacks some. The sample contains approximately 80,000 clones, more than 75% of which appear only once. The sequencing used CD4+ or CD8+ T cells sorted from blood, collected in a trial of the OX40 agonist ivuxolimab. The receptors were gathered from an adult with an advanced solid tumor such as melanoma, head and neck, liver or kidney cancer.

The chain is built from TRBV18 and TRBJ2-7; 7 bases agree with TRBD1. This CDR3 spans 14 amino acids. Germline V CDR1 and CDR2: KGHSH, LQKENI. The ends lost 8 bases at V and 4 bases at J; junction bases unmatched: 11. The CDR3 region is CASRSTGKEYEQYF. The DNA for the CDR3 is TGTGCCAGCCGCTCGACAGGGAAGGAATACGAGCAGTACTTC.

The V call is TRBV19, the J call TRBJ2-2; no reliable D call. Trimming removed 4 bases at V and 4 bases at J, with 10 bases between. Germline lookup yields CDR1 LNHDA and CDR2 SQIVND (reference sequence). The CDR3 is 14 amino acids. CDR3 sequence: CASSTLFGTGELFF. The DNA for the CDR3 is TGTGCCAGTAGTACCCTCTTTGGCACCGGGGAGCTGTTTTTT.

This clone was observed a few times. J is TRBJ1-4 and V is TRBV4-3; 8 bases line up with TRBD1. CDR1 LGHNA and CDR2 YSLEER come from the germline V gene. The CDR3 has 17 residues. V shed 0 bases, J shed 6 bases, and the junction held 9 bases outside the gene matches. CDR3 sequence (DNA): TGCGCCAGCAGCCAAGATCCCGTTAGGACAGGGTATGAAAAACTGTTTTTT. This gives the protein CASSQDPVRTGYEKLFF.

This rearrangement joins TRBV9 to TRBJ2-1; the match to TRBD2 covers 9 bases. The CDR3 runs to 14 residues. The germline gives CDR1 SGDLS, CDR2 YYNGEE. With V trimmed by 4 bases and J by 5 bases, 4 bases remained unmatched. Here the CDR3 reads CASSPRTSDNEQFF. CDR3 coding DNA: TGTGCCAGCAGCCCCCGGACTAGCGACAATGAGCAGTTCTTC.

The chain recombines TRBV10-3 with TRBJ1-4; 8 bases map to TRBD1. Trimming at V came to 2 bases and at J to 7 bases, leaving 6 bases not matched to a gene. This CDR3 contains 15 residues. Per germline, CDR1 ENHRY and CDR2 SYGVKD. In nucleotides, the CDR3 is TGTGCCATCAGTGAGCGTACAGGGGGGAGTGAAAAACTGTTTTTT. Translated, it gives CAISERTGGSEKLFF.

The V call is TRBV4-2, the J call TRBJ1-5, with no clear D. Trimming left V 0 bases short and J 1 base short, with 13 bases between. Germline assignment: CDR1 LGHNA and CDR2 YNFKEQ. The CDR3 has 17 residues. The CDR3 sequence is CASSQDGWAESNQPQHF. The CDR3 DNA reads as TGTGCCAGCAGCCAAGATGGTTGGGCAGAGAGCAATCAGCCCCAGCATTTT.

The chain has TRBV25-1 and TRBJ2-6; D unclear. Germline V CDR1 and CDR2: MGHDK, SYGVNS. This CDR3 is built from 13 residues. Trimming took off 3 bases at V and 4 bases at J, with 4 bases between the two ends. CDR3 DNA sequence: TGTGCCAGCAGTGACTGGGGGGCCAACGTCCTGACTTTC. Protein sequence: CASSDWGANVLTF. Supplemented by reference TRBV25-1 and TRBJ2-6, the full variable domain reads EADIYQTPRYLVIGTGKKITLECSQTMGHDKMYWYQQDPGMELHLIHYSYGVNSTEKGDLSSESTVSRIRTEHFPLTLESARPSHTSQYLCASSDWGANVLTFGAGSRLTVL.

The gene calls are TRBV18 and TRBJ2-3; D might be TRBD2 (6 bases). Germline V lookup: CDR1 KGHSH, CDR2 LQKENI. V dropped 5 bases and J dropped 4 bases, with 16 bases sitting between them. The CDR3 extends over 15 amino acids. The CDR3 bases are TGTGCCAGCTCATTAGCGGCTTCGGGCCCAGATACGCAGTATTTT. Its protein is CASSLAASGPDTQYF.

This clone was observed a single time. The chain has TRBV21-1 and TRBJ2-1; TRBD2 is the table's D call and was not checked against the DNA. TRBV21-1 is termed a pseudogene. This CDR3 region has 18 residues. The CDR3 DNA is TGTGCCAGCAGCAAAACCGGGACTACCCGAAGCTCCTACAATGAGCAGTTCTTC. Amino acids: CASSKTGTTRSSYNEQFF.

V is TRBV27 and J is TRBJ2-4, with D perhaps matching TRBD1 (6 bases). The germline V gene has CDR1 MNHEY and CDR2 SMNVEV (reference sequence). The CDR3 loop spans 16 amino acids. The V gene lost 1 base and the J gene lost 2 bases, with 12 bases spanning the gap. CDR3 region: CASSLLAGVSKNIQYF. In DNA form, the CDR3 reads TGTGCCAGCAGTTTATTAGCAGGGGTATCCAAAAACATTCAGTACTTC.

In DNA form, the CDR3 reads TGCGCCAGCAGCTTAGGGACTAGCGGGAGTGGGCGTGAGCAGTTCTTC. Protein: CASSLGTSGSGREQFF. This rearrangement joins TRBV5-1 to TRBJ2-1, with TRBD2 identical over 14 bases. The germline V gene encodes CDR1 SGHRS and CDR2 YFSETQ. Losses at the gene ends were 2 bases for V and 9 bases for J; bases not matched to a gene: 7. The CDR3 covers 16 residues.

The chain's CDR3 is CASSLARTYTYEQYF. Written as DNA, the CDR3 is TGTGCCAGCAGCTTAGCCAGGACCTATACCTACGAGCAGTACTTC. The chain combines TRBV7-8 with TRBJ2-7, with unresolved D. The CDR3 spans 15 residues. The V gene's germline CDR1 is SGHVS and CDR2 FQNEAQ. V dropped 0 bases and J dropped 2 bases, with 11 bases sitting between them.

The J gene is TRBJ1-3, the V gene TRBV28; possible D gene TRBD1, 5 bases. CDR3 length equals 13 residues. V was shortened by 8 bases and J by 4 bases, with 12 bases between the two germline ends. CDR1 MDHEN and CDR2 SYDVKM come from the germline V gene. For the CDR3, the DNA is TGTGCCAGCTGGGGGGTGTCAGGAAACACCATATATTTT. It is translated as CASWGVSGNTIYF.

V gene TRBV4-1 combines with J gene TRBJ2-2; TRBD2 is a possible D gene (6 bases). The CDR3 length is 15 residues. Between the trimmed V and J ends, which lost 1 base and 4 bases, there was a span of 10 bases. CDR1 is MGHRA, CDR2 YSYEKL, per germline. The CDR3 coding sequence is TGCGCCAGCAGCCAAGGGGCTAGCGTCACCGGGGAGCTGTTTTTT. Its protein product is CASSQGASVTGELFF.

The chain carries TRBV7-8 and TRBJ1-2; D unclear. The V and J ends lost 5 bases and 0 bases respectively, with 22 bases between them. The CDR3 has 18 amino acids. The germline V gene encodes CDR1 SGHVS and CDR2 FQNEAQ. In DNA form, the CDR3 reads TGTGCCAGCAGCCCGATTATACTCCAGCGACCCGCTAACTATGGCTACACCTTC. As protein: CASSPIILQRPANYGYTF.

V is TRBV10-2 and J is TRBJ2-1; weak D call: TRBD2 (5 bases). V lost 2 bases and J lost 5, with 10 bases in between. Germline V gene sequence: CDR1 WSHSY, CDR2 SAAADI. The CDR3 has 14 amino acids. The CDR3 protein is CASSERRSHNEQFF. In DNA, the CDR3 is TGCGCCAGCAGTGAGCGGAGGAGTCACAATGAGCAGTTCTTC.

V usage is TRBV11-2 and J usage is TRBJ1-2; no firm D call. Germline lookup yields CDR1 SGHAT and CDR2 FQNNGV. This CDR3 is 15 amino acids long. V lost 5 bases to trimming and J lost 2 bases, with 15 bases between them. The CDR3 sequence: CASSPLGGLNYGYTF. The CDR3 DNA sequence: TGTGCCAGCAGCCCACTAGGAGGGCTAAACTATGGCTACACCTTC.

The rearrangement joins TRBV7-2 to TRBJ1-1; 9 nucleotides align to TRBD1. The CDR3 runs 16 residues. The ends lost 5 bases at V and 5 bases at J; junction bases unmatched: 12. Germline lookup yields CDR1 SGHTA and CDR2 FQGNSA. The CDR3 region is CASSPQGTGLKTEAFF. CDR3 DNA: TGTGCCAGCAGCCCCCAAGGGACAGGGCTAAAGACTGAAGCTTTCTTT.

The V gene is TRBV5-1, the J gene TRBJ2-5, with D perhaps assigned TRBD1 or TRBD2 (5 bases each). CDR3 length: 14 amino acids. V lost 6 bases and J lost 1, with 13 bases in between. Looked up from germline, CDR1 is SGHRS and CDR2 is YFSETQ. CDR3 sequence reads: CASTPGTAQETQYF. The CDR3 DNA sequence: TGCGCCAGCACACCCGGGACGGCCCAAGAGACCCAGTACTTC.

The chain links TRBV18 to TRBJ2-1; maybe TRBD2 (6 bases). Trimming shortened V by 3 bases and J by 4 bases, and 13 bases separated the two germline ends. Germline CDR1 reads KGHSH; CDR2 reads LQKENI. The CDR3 length is 15 residues. The CDR3 nucleotides are TGTGCCAGCTCACCGCGGGACTCGTCGTACAATGAGCAGTTCTTC. It yields the protein CASSPRDSSYNEQFF.